The present T cell receptor (beta chain) was sequenced within a study of blood T cell repertoires in COVID-19. The germline V and J ends were trimmed by 0 bases and 5 bases, with 16 bases remaining between them. CDR3 length: 16 residues. Germline V gives CDR1 PRHDT, CDR2 FYEKMQ (reference sequence). Measured with immunoSEQ multiplex PCR; TCRdb has only the in-frame clones, and not every one. The table includes roughly 220,000 clones, around 83% detected once. V and J are TRBV13 and TRBJ1-2; no definite D call. The sequence was obtained from a man in his forties or fifties who had recovered from COVID-19. The specimen was peripheral blood. CDR3 in DNA: TGTGCCAGCAGCTTAGGACAGCCGCAGCCTCATTATGGCTACACCTTC. The encoded protein is CASSLGQPQPHYGYTF.